The 4 T cell receptor beta chains below were found in one sample sequenced in a study of blood T cell repertoires in COVID-19. The protocol was immunoSEQ multiplex PCR, while the TCRdb copy is restricted to in-frame clones and leaves out a portion. The sample carries about 270,000 clones, 85% to 90% recorded once. Material for sequencing was PBMCs or T cells enriched from blood (not recorded which). The source is a woman aged 25 to 39 with acute COVID-19.

The chain has TRBV3-1 (or the pseudogene TRBV3-2) and TRBJ1-1; TRBD1 matches at 9 bases. The ends lost 2 bases at V and 1 base at J; junction bases unmatched: 2. This CDR3 is built from 15 residues. Germline V gene sequence: CDR1 LGHDT, CDR2 YNNKEL (reference sequence). The CDR3 DNA follows: TGTGCCAGCAGCCAACCGGACAGGGGGAACACTGAAGCTTTCTTT. This gives the protein CASSQPDRGNTEAFF.

The V gene is TRBV3-1 (or the pseudogene TRBV3-2), the J gene TRBJ2-1, with 14 positions matching TRBD2. With V trimmed by 5 bases and J by 4 bases, 19 bases remained unmatched. The CDR3 spans 21 residues. From germline, CDR1 is LGHDT and CDR2 YNNKEL (reference sequence). Written as DNA, the CDR3 is TGTGCCAGCAGCACTCAGCCCGGGACTAGCGGGAGTTCTGGGGTATACAATGAGCAGTTCTTC. As protein: CASSTQPGTSGSSGVYNEQFF.

In this sample, this clone turned up once. V is TRBV27 and J is TRBJ2-7; tentatively, D is TRBD2 (5 bases). Between the trimmed V and J ends, which lost 3 bases and 6 bases, there was a span of 9 bases. The CDR3 covers 12 residues. The germline V gene encodes CDR1 MNHEY and CDR2 SMNVEV (reference sequence). In DNA form, the CDR3 reads TGTGCCAGCAGTTTTGGCGCGGGCGAGCAGTACTTC. It yields the protein CASSFGAGEQYF.

The chain links TRBV28 to TRBJ1-1; D gene ambiguous. The V gene's germline CDR1 is MDHEN and CDR2 SYDVKM. The CDR3 contains 12 residues. V was clipped by 6 bases and J by 4 bases, with 9 bases between them. This CDR3 is CASSEEVTEAFF. The CDR3, as DNA: TGTGCCAGCAGCGAGGAGGTCACTGAAGCTTTCTTT.